These T cell receptor beta chains were read from a single sample in a study of T cell changes during pregnancy in multiple sclerosis. Assay: immunoSEQ multiplex PCR; the TCRdb copy retains only in-frame clones and omits some. The data hold tens of thousands of clones, with approximately 91% observed a single time. The sample in question was CD4+ T cells from peripheral blood mononuclear cells, obtained in the third trimester of pregnancy. The receptor set was obtained from a female donor with multiple sclerosis, enrolled in a pregnancy study. The CDR3 runs from the conserved cysteine through the conserved F or W. A D gene is named only where the DNA matches it firmly. The size entry is marked missing in some rows and otherwise reads once, few, many or a size class.

cdr3_nt: TGCGCCAGCAGGTCTGACAGGAATTCACCCCTCCACTTT
cdr3_aa: CASRSDRNSPLHF
clone_size: few
d_call: .
v_call: TRBV10-1
j_call: TRBJ1-6

cdr3_nt: TGTGCCAGCAGCGTAGACAGGCAGGGTGAAGCTTTCTTT
cdr3_aa: CASSVDRQGEAFF
clone_size: .
d_call: .
v_call: TRBV9
j_call: TRBJ1-1

cdr3_nt: TGTGCCAGCAGCCTGTACAGGAATGAAAAACTGTTTTTT
cdr3_aa: CASSLYRNEKLFF
clone_size: .
d_call: .
v_call: TRBV25-1
j_call: TRBJ1-4

cdr3_nt: TGCGCCAGCAGTGGAGACAGGGGAATTGCAGATACGCAGTATTTT
cdr3_aa: CASSGDRGIADTQYF
clone_size: .
d_call: TRBD1
v_call: TRBV10-1
j_call: TRBJ2-3

cdr3_nt: TGTGCCAGCAGTGAAACGGGGGGGTTTGGGAATGAGCAGTTCTTC
cdr3_aa: CASSETGGFGNEQFF
clone_size: .
d_call: TRBD2
v_call: TRBV2
j_call: TRBJ2-1

cdr3_nt: TGTGCCAGCAGCTTAACGCCCCTAGCGGGGGGGACCCCAGCGAGCACAGATACGCAGTATTTT
cdr3_aa: CASSLTPLAGGTPASTDTQYF
clone_size: .
d_call: TRBD2
v_call: TRBV7-3
j_call: TRBJ2-3

cdr3_nt: TGTGCCAGCAGCCACCCAGGAGAGAAGGGGTCACCCCTCCACTTT
cdr3_aa: CASSHPGEKGSPLHF
clone_size: once
d_call: .
v_call: TRBV7-6
j_call: TRBJ1-6

cdr3_nt: TGTGCCAGCAGTCCCCGGAGACTAGCGGGGGGGCCCCACAATGAGCAGTTCTTC
cdr3_aa: CASSPRRLAGGPHNEQFF
clone_size: .
d_call: TRBD2
v_call: TRBV5-6
j_call: TRBJ2-1

cdr3_nt: TGTGCCACCCGTACAGGGTACACCGGGGAGCTGTTTTTT
cdr3_aa: CATRTGYTGELFF
clone_size: .
d_call: .
v_call: TRBV15
j_call: TRBJ2-2

cdr3_nt: TGCAGCGTTGCGGCAGGGGGTAACACTGAAGCTTTCTTT
cdr3_aa: CSVAAGGNTEAFF
clone_size: once
d_call: TRBD1
v_call: TRBV29-1
j_call: TRBJ1-1

cdr3_nt: TGTGCCAGCAGACAGACAGGGCTTACAGATACGCAGTATTTT
cdr3_aa: CASRQTGLTDTQYF
clone_size: .
d_call: TRBD1
v_call: TRBV6-5
j_call: TRBJ2-3

cdr3_nt: TGTGCCAGCAGCCTGACAGGGGTTGACGAGCAGTACTTC
cdr3_aa: CASSLTGVDEQYF
clone_size: once
d_call: TRBD1
v_call: TRBV7-3
j_call: TRBJ2-7

cdr3_nt: TGTGCCAGCAGCCCAAGACAGGGAGATCTCGTTCCGGACCAGCCCCAGCATTTT
cdr3_aa: CASSPRQGDLVPDQPQHF
clone_size: .
d_call: TRBD1
v_call: TRBV7-8
j_call: TRBJ1-5

cdr3_nt: TGTGCCAGCAGCTTGGGGCCGGCCGGGGAGCTGTTTTTT
cdr3_aa: CASSLGPAGELFF
clone_size: .
d_call: .
v_call: TRBV7-3
j_call: TRBJ2-2

cdr3_nt: TGTGCCAGCAGTTACTCGAGCGGGGGGCAGTCCTACGAGCAGTACTTC
cdr3_aa: CASSYSSGGQSYEQYF
clone_size: few
d_call: TRBD2
v_call: TRBV6-5
j_call: TRBJ2-7

cdr3_nt: TGCGCCAGCAGCTTGGAGGTGCAGGGCCATGGCTACACCTTC
cdr3_aa: CASSLEVQGHGYTF
clone_size: .
d_call: .
v_call: TRBV5-1
j_call: TRBJ1-2

cdr3_nt: TGTGCCAGCAGCCCCACTAGGGTTCTGAATTCACCCCTCCACTTT
cdr3_aa: CASSPTRVLNSPLHF
clone_size: once
d_call: .
v_call: TRBV7-2
j_call: TRBJ1-6

cdr3_nt: TGTGCCATCAAGGGGGGGGAGGACTATGGCTACACCTTC
cdr3_aa: CAIKGGEDYGYTF
clone_size: .
d_call: .
v_call: TRBV10-3
j_call: TRBJ1-2

cdr3_nt: TGTGCCAGTAGTCGGGACAGGTTCTCCTACGAGCAGTACTTC
cdr3_aa: CASSRDRFSYEQYF
clone_size: .
d_call: TRBD1
v_call: TRBV19
j_call: TRBJ2-7

cdr3_nt: TGCGCCAGCAGCCAAGGGGAGAAGAACACCGGGGAGCTGTTTTTT
cdr3_aa: CASSQGEKNTGELFF
clone_size: once
d_call: .
v_call: TRBV4-1
j_call: TRBJ2-2

cdr3_nt: TGCAGTGCTCCGGCGGGGCTTGAGCAGTTCTTC
cdr3_aa: CSAPAGLEQFF
clone_size: .
d_call: .
v_call: TRBV20-1
j_call: TRBJ2-1

cdr3_nt: TGTGCCAGCAGCTTAGAGGCCGGACTGAGTATAACCTACGAGCAGTACTTC
cdr3_aa: CASSLEAGLSITYEQYF
clone_size: .
d_call: .
v_call: TRBV11-2
j_call: TRBJ2-7

cdr3_nt: TGCGCCAGCGGAGTGGGGGACAGGGTCACCAAAAACATTCAGTACTTC
cdr3_aa: CASGVGDRVTKNIQYF
clone_size: .
d_call: TRBD1
v_call: TRBV5-1
j_call: TRBJ2-4

cdr3_nt: TGTGCCAGCAGCTTAGTACAGATGAACACTGAAGCTTTCTTT
cdr3_aa: CASSLVQMNTEAFF
clone_size: .
d_call: .
v_call: TRBV7-9
j_call: TRBJ1-1

cdr3_nt: TGTGCCAGCAGCCTGGACAGCTATGGCTACACCTTC
cdr3_aa: CASSLDSYGYTF
clone_size: .
d_call: .
v_call: TRBV7-9
j_call: TRBJ1-2

cdr3_nt: TGTGCCAGCAGCTTAGCCGGGAGACTCAATCAGCCCCAGCATTTT
cdr3_aa: CASSLAGRLNQPQHF
clone_size: .
d_call: .
v_call: TRBV7-8
j_call: TRBJ1-5

cdr3_nt: TGTGCCTGGAGTGCGGGCGCGGGGCAGCCCCAGCATTTT
cdr3_aa: CAWSAGAGQPQHF
clone_size: .
d_call: .
v_call: TRBV30
j_call: TRBJ1-5

cdr3_nt: TGTGCCAGCAGCCCGGTTGGTGGGACTCGCTACGAGCAGTACTTC
cdr3_aa: CASSPVGGTRYEQYF
clone_size: .
d_call: .
v_call: TRBV7-3
j_call: TRBJ2-7

cdr3_nt: TGTGCCAGCCTCCAGGGAGGGTCTGAAGCTTTCTTT
cdr3_aa: CASLQGGSEAFF
clone_size: .
d_call: .
v_call: TRBV6-1
j_call: TRBJ1-1

cdr3_nt: TGTGCCAGCAGCTCCATTCGACAGGGCACTGAAGCTTTCTTT
cdr3_aa: CASSSIRQGTEAFF
clone_size: few
d_call: TRBD1
v_call: TRBV7-6
j_call: TRBJ1-1

cdr3_nt: TGTGCCGGAGCCCCAGCGGGGGGGCCCTACAATGAGCAGTTCTTC
cdr3_aa: CAGAPAGGPYNEQFF
clone_size: .
d_call: TRBD2
v_call: TRBV2
j_call: TRBJ2-1

cdr3_nt: TGTGCCAGCAGCCAAGATCTTTCCGGGGCCTACAATGAGCAGTTCTTC
cdr3_aa: CASSQDLSGAYNEQFF
clone_size: .
d_call: .
v_call: TRBV4-2
j_call: TRBJ2-1

cdr3_nt: TGTGCCAGCTCACCGCCGGGACAGCTGGCCTACGAGCAGTACTTC
cdr3_aa: CASSPPGQLAYEQYF
clone_size: .
d_call: TRBD1
v_call: TRBV18
j_call: TRBJ2-7

cdr3_nt: TGTGCCAGCAGCCACATCGGACTAGCCCGCCAGTACTTC
cdr3_aa: CASSHIGLARQYF
clone_size: .
d_call: TRBD2
v_call: TRBV14
j_call: TRBJ2-5

cdr3_nt: TGTGCCAGCAGTTTGGGCGGGTTGACAGATACGCAGTATTTT
cdr3_aa: CASSLGGLTDTQYF
clone_size: .
d_call: .
v_call: TRBV6-5
j_call: TRBJ2-3

cdr3_nt: TGTGCCAGCAGTTTCACTAGCGGGGTCGGGGATGAGCAGTTCTTC
cdr3_aa: CASSFTSGVGDEQFF
clone_size: .
d_call: TRBD2
v_call: TRBV2
j_call: TRBJ2-1

cdr3_nt: TGTGCCAGCAGGGGGAGGGGCTACGAGCAGTACTTC
cdr3_aa: CASRGRGYEQYF
clone_size: .
d_call: TRBD2
v_call: TRBV27
j_call: TRBJ2-7

cdr3_nt: TGTGCCAGCACCTACAGGACAGGGGCGGCAGATACGCAGTATTTT
cdr3_aa: CASTYRTGAADTQYF
clone_size: .
d_call: TRBD1
v_call: TRBV6-1
j_call: TRBJ2-3

cdr3_nt: TGTGCCAGCAGCTTAACCTCCATGACTAGTGCGGGGGAGCAGTACTTC
cdr3_aa: CASSLTSMTSAGEQYF
clone_size: .
d_call: .
v_call: TRBV7-9
j_call: TRBJ2-7

cdr3_nt: TGTGCCAGCAGTGCCCTGGCGGGGGCGGTCACTGAAGCTTTCTTT
cdr3_aa: CASSALAGAVTEAFF
clone_size: .
d_call: .
v_call: TRBV27
j_call: TRBJ1-1

cdr3_nt: TGTGCCATCAGCGATACAGGGGGCGAGAACTATGGCTACACCTTC
cdr3_aa: CAISDTGGENYGYTF
clone_size: .
d_call: TRBD1
v_call: TRBV10-3
j_call: TRBJ1-2

cdr3_nt: TGTGCCAGCAGCTTGGACCCCGCGGAGCAGTACTTC
cdr3_aa: CASSLDPAEQYF
clone_size: .
d_call: .
v_call: TRBV5-4
j_call: TRBJ2-7

cdr3_nt: TGTGCCAGCTCACCCTCAAGGGGCACTGAAGCTTTCTTT
cdr3_aa: CASSPSRGTEAFF
clone_size: .
d_call: .
v_call: TRBV18
j_call: TRBJ1-1

cdr3_nt: TGTGCCAGCAGTCCCCGGACAGGGGGGTCTGGGGCCAACGTCCTGACTTTC
cdr3_aa: CASSPRTGGSGANVLTF
clone_size: .
d_call: TRBD1
v_call: TRBV2
j_call: TRBJ2-6

cdr3_nt: TGCGCCAGCAGCCAAGATATCGAGGCCCTGACGGAGACCCAGTACTTC
cdr3_aa: CASSQDIEALTETQYF
clone_size: .
d_call: .
v_call: TRBV4-1
j_call: TRBJ2-5

cdr3_nt: TGCAGTGCAGCCATTTTTGGCTACACCTTC
cdr3_aa: CSAAIFGYTF
clone_size: .
d_call: .
v_call: TRBV20-1
j_call: TRBJ1-2

cdr3_nt: TGCGCCAGCAGCCAACCGACAGGAACGAACACCATATATTTT
cdr3_aa: CASSQPTGTNTIYF
clone_size: .
d_call: .
v_call: TRBV4-1
j_call: TRBJ1-3

cdr3_nt: TGTGCCAGCAGTGAAAGGGCGGGGGGGCCGGAGACCCAGTACTTC
cdr3_aa: CASSERAGGPETQYF
clone_size: once
d_call: TRBD2
v_call: TRBV6-1
j_call: TRBJ2-5

cdr3_nt: TGCGCCAGCAGCCGGCCCGGGGAGCTGTTTTTT
cdr3_aa: CASSRPGELFF
clone_size: .
d_call: .
v_call: TRBV4-1
j_call: TRBJ2-2

cdr3_nt: TGTGCCAGCAGTGAAATGACTAGCGGGGGGAAAAACACCGGGGAGCTGTTTTTT
cdr3_aa: CASSEMTSGGKNTGELFF
clone_size: .
d_call: TRBD2
v_call: TRBV6-1
j_call: TRBJ2-2

cdr3_nt: TGTGCCAGCAGCGTAGTTCTACTTTTTCCAGCGGGCTCTCCTGAAGAGCAGTACTTC
cdr3_aa: CASSVVLLFPAGSPEEQYF
clone_size: .
d_call: .
v_call: TRBV9
j_call: TRBJ2-7

cdr3_nt: TGTGCCAGCAGCGTAGAACTAGCGGGGATATCCGGGGAGCTGTTTTTT
cdr3_aa: CASSVELAGISGELFF
clone_size: .
d_call: TRBD2
v_call: TRBV9
j_call: TRBJ2-2